These 8 T cell receptor beta chains came from one sample sequenced in a study of cytomegalovirus exposure and HLA in healthy donors. Sequenced by immunoSEQ multiplex PCR; TCRdb stores in-frame clones only, minus some. The data show 150,000 to 200,000 clones, more than 80% seen once. The source material was PBMCs. These receptors were obtained from a woman aged 18-29 years in good health and CMV-seropositive.

The chain recombines TRBV15 with TRBJ2-3; a weak D match, TRBD2 (5 bases). The V and J ends lost 1 base and 4 bases respectively, with 15 bases between them. Germline CDR1 LNHNV, CDR2 YYDKDF (reference sequence). The CDR3 loop spans 16 amino acids. The CDR3 coding sequence is TGTGCCACCAGCAGAGTTTCTAGCAGAGTTCCAGATACGCAGTATTTT. It codes for CATSRVSSRVPDTQYF.

CDR3 nucleotide sequence: TGTGCCAGCCTGCGGCAGAACAATTATAATTCACCCCTCCACTTT. It translates to CASLRQNNYNSPLHF. The V gene is TRBV6-5, the J gene TRBJ1-6, with D hard to call. The CDR3 has 15 residues. Trimming pared 8 bases from V and 4 bases from J, leaving 15 bases between. CDR1 and CDR2 (germline): MNHEY, SVGAGI.

V and J are TRBV5-4 and TRBJ2-7; 9 bases line up with TRBD1. CDR1 and CDR2 from the germline V gene are SGHNT and YYREEE (reference sequence). The ends lost 4 bases at V and 6 bases at J; junction bases unmatched: 11. This CDR3 spans 15 amino acids. The CDR3 loop is CASSPTGQGWGEQYF. Written as DNA, the CDR3 is TGTGCCAGCAGCCCCACGGGACAGGGATGGGGCGAGCAGTACTTC.

This clone has a single count. V gene TRBV19 combines with J gene TRBJ2-1; a weak D match, TRBD1 (5 bases). The CDR3 runs 13 residues. Looked up from germline, CDR1 is LNHDA and CDR2 is SQIVND (reference sequence). With 3 bases removed from V and 9 bases from J, the gap between germline ends came to 12 bases. The CDR3 sequence: CASSIWGDAEQFF. The CDR3 nucleotides are TGTGCCAGTAGTATCTGGGGCGACGCTGAGCAGTTCTTC.

This clone was detected once. The chain uses TRBV9 and TRBJ2-4; D is perhaps TRBD2 (6 bases). Germline loops: CDR1 SGDLS, CDR2 YYNGEE. CDR3 size: 15 residues. Trimming cost V 3 bases and J 10 bases, with 20 bases left between them. For the CDR3, the DNA is TGTGCCAGCAGCGGCCTCGGCGGGGCAGCTACAATTCAGTACTTC. Its translation is CASSGLGGAATIQYF.

V gene TRBV5-1 combines with J gene TRBJ1-2; D unresolved. The CDR3 contains 15 residues. Deletions cut 4 bases from V and 0 bases from J, with 13 bases between. Germline V gene data show CDR1 as SGHRS and CDR2 as YFSETQ. This CDR3 is CASSPWVLANYGYTF. As DNA, the CDR3 is TGCGCCAGCAGCCCATGGGTCCTAGCTAACTATGGCTACACCTTC.

V usage is TRBV21-1 and J usage is TRBJ2-3; the table names TRBD1, a call not compared with the DNA. TRBV21-1 is reported as a pseudogene. This CDR3 contains 15 residues. The CDR3 is CASSNRDRNTDTQYF. DNA of the CDR3: TGTGCCAGCAGCAATCGGGACAGAAACACAGATACGCAGTATTTT.

This clone showed up just a few times. The chain combines TRBV19 with TRBJ2-7, with TRBD1 identical over 7 bases. CDR1 is LNHDA, CDR2 SQIVND, per germline (reference sequence). Trimming removed 2 bases from V and 6 bases from J; junction bases left unmatched: 10. This CDR3 has 15 residues. DNA of the CDR3: TGTGCCAGTAGTATAAGGACAGGCGGCCCCTCCGAGCAGTACTTC. Translation: CASSIRTGGPSEQYF.